What follows describes a single T cell receptor (beta chain). Its cognate antigen is unknown. The source of the sample is a study of T cell responses to AZD1222 COVID-19 vaccine. Study-level results: Spike-specific TCR breadth and depth went up after people got two AZD1222 doses. Nearly half of unique spike-specific TCRs reportedly avoided B.1.351 and B.1.1.7 mutated regions. The donors showed a predominance of white British ancestry and of females, with possible underestimation of clonal diversity. The span of vaccine-associated CD4 TCRs extended across spike, with dominance at 160-218 and 743-854.

Data came from immunoSEQ multiplex PCR; TCRdb stores just in-frame clones and leaves some out. The repertoire consists of under 200,000 clones, with just over 90% occurring once and the leading ten covering about 4.5%. The CDR3 has 17 amino acids. The sequences come from peripheral blood, collected on day 0 of MenACWY control vaccination. The chain has TRBV21-1 and TRBJ1-5; TRBD1 is the table's D call, not checked against the DNA. TRBV21-1 is recorded as a pseudogene. The receptor was derived from an adult in good health. The CDR3 region is CASTSDRGPGGNQPQHF. The CDR3 coding sequence is TGTGCCAGCACCTCCGACAGGGGCCCTGGGGGCAATCAGCCCCAGCATTTT.